The TCR beta chain described here comes from a study of cytomegalovirus exposure and HLA in healthy donors. Though probably carrying unrecorded immune exposures, donors were nominally healthy at sampling. On this clone itself: The antigen remains unidentified.

This CDR3 contains 16 residues. From germline, CDR1 is SGHNT and CDR2 YYREEE (reference sequence). Unmatched junction bases numbered 14, after V lost 4 bases and J lost 7 bases. The PCR used 60 Vbeta and 13 Jbeta primers. As handled by the study authors: Later analysis identified tens of millions of unique TCR beta chains, 10 million to 12 million shared. TCRdb's copy holds only in-frame clones and misses some; the assay was immunoSEQ multiplex PCR. V and J calls and clone size are those listed in that table; D and trimming were worked out from the DNA. The sample shows fewer than 200,000 clones, approximately 77% of them seen only once. General observations from the study: DRB1 had the most TCR associations and HLA-C the fewest, a later analysis found, with rates varying by HLA locus. A further, later analysis showed that HLA-associated TCR beta chains (compared with equally common others) were more clonally expanded.

The material sequenced was PBMCs. This clonotype was obtained from a male donor in good health and CMV-seronegative. This rearrangement joins TRBV5-4 to TRBJ2-5; 9 bases map to TRBD2. In nucleotides, the CDR3 is TGTGCCAGCAGCCGGGGGACTAGCACGGCCTCAGGGACCCAGTACTTC. Its protein product is CASSRGTSTASGTQYF.